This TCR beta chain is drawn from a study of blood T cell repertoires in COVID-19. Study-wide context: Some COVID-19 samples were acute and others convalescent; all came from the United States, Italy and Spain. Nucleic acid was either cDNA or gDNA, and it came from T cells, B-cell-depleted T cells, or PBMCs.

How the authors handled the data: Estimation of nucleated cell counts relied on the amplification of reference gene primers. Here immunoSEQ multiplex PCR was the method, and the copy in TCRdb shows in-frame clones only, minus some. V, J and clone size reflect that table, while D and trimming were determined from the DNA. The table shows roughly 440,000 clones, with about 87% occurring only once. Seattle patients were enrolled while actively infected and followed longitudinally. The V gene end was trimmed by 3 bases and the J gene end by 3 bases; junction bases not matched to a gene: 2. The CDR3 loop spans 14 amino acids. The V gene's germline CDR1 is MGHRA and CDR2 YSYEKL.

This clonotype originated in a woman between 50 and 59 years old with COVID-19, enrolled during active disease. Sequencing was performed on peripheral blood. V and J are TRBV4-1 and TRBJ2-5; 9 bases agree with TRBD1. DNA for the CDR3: TGCGCCAGCAGCCACGGACAGGGGAAAGAGACCCAGTACTTC. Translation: CASSHGQGKETQYF.